This is a list of T cell receptor beta chains from one sample in a study of blood T cell repertoires in COVID-19. The method was immunoSEQ multiplex PCR; TCRdb's version includes in-frame clones alone and lacks a portion of them. Among about 210,000 clones, around four fifths were seen once, and the ten largest hold roughly 2.9%. Source material: peripheral blood. The receptors originated from a man aged 50 to 60 with active or convalescent COVID-19. The CDR3 runs from the conserved cysteine through the conserved F or W. The D gene is left open where the match is weak. The size of a clone is reported for some rows only, either as once, few or many, or as a class for expanded clones.

CDR3 protein: CASSIGGLRLVNTEAFF; CDR3 DNA: TGTGCCAGTAGTATAGGGGGACTGCGGCTCGTGAACACTGAAGCTTTCTTT; J gene: TRBJ1-1; V gene: TRBV19; D gene: NA; clone size: NA
CDR3 protein: CASRWDSTEAFF; CDR3 DNA: TGTGCCAGCCGGTGGGACAGCACTGAAGCTTTCTTT; J gene: TRBJ1-1; V gene: TRBV27; D gene: TRBD1; clone size: NA
CDR3 protein: CASSEQLWNTEAFF; CDR3 DNA: TGTGCCAGTAGCGAACAGTTATGGAACACTGAAGCTTTCTTT; J gene: TRBJ1-1; V gene: TRBV19; D gene: NA; clone size: NA
CDR3 protein: CASSLGRTGPNTEAFF; CDR3 DNA: TGTGCCAGCAGCTTAGGGAGGACAGGGCCGAACACTGAAGCTTTCTTT; J gene: TRBJ1-1; V gene: TRBV11-2; D gene: TRBD1; clone size: NA
CDR3 protein: CASSLSGDTNTEAFF; CDR3 DNA: TGTGCCAGCAGCTTAAGTGGGGACACGAACACTGAAGCTTTCTTT; J gene: TRBJ1-1; V gene: TRBV7-3; D gene: NA; clone size: NA
CDR3 protein: CASAEGLPLHF; CDR3 DNA: TGTGCCAGCGCCGAGGGATTACCCCTCCACTTT; J gene: TRBJ1-6; V gene: TRBV19; D gene: NA; clone size: NA
CDR3 protein: CASSIGWGLQTQYF; CDR3 DNA: TGTGCCAGTAGTATAGGTTGGGGGCTGCAGACCCAGTACTTC; J gene: TRBJ2-5; V gene: TRBV19; D gene: NA; clone size: once
CDR3 protein: CAINAGDSREGQYF; CDR3 DNA: TGTGCCATCAACGCGGGGGACTCAAGAGAGGGCCAGTACTTC; J gene: TRBJ2-5; V gene: TRBV10-3; D gene: TRBD2; clone size: NA
CDR3 protein: CASSSLGAQGAQETQYF; CDR3 DNA: TGTGCCAGCTCCTCCCTGGGGGCCCAGGGGGCTCAAGAGACCCAGTACTTC; J gene: TRBJ2-5; V gene: TRBV18; D gene: TRBD1; clone size: many
CDR3 protein: CASNSAAGLAANEQFF; CDR3 DNA: TGTGCCAGTAATTCAGCCGCGGGACTAGCGGCCAATGAGCAGTTCTTC; J gene: TRBJ2-1; V gene: TRBV19; D gene: TRBD2; clone size: NA
CDR3 protein: CASSLTNGYTF; CDR3 DNA: TGTGCCAGCAGTTTAACTAATGGCTACACCTTC; J gene: TRBJ1-2; V gene: TRBV28; D gene: NA; clone size: once
CDR3 protein: CASSQDRGYGHTGELFF; CDR3 DNA: TGCGCCAGCAGCCAAGACAGGGGGTACGGTCATACCGGGGAGCTGTTTTTT; J gene: TRBJ2-2; V gene: TRBV4-3; D gene: TRBD1; clone size: NA
CDR3 protein: CASSPRAGAVYEQYF; CDR3 DNA: TGTGCCAGTAGTCCCCGGGCAGGGGCTGTTTACGAGCAGTACTTC; J gene: TRBJ2-7; V gene: TRBV19; D gene: NA; clone size: NA
CDR3 protein: CASERTVYYEQYF; CDR3 DNA: TGTGCCAGCGAGCGGACCGTCTACTACGAGCAGTACTTC; J gene: TRBJ2-7; V gene: TRBV6-5; D gene: NA; clone size: NA
CDR3 protein: CASSSLVRAETQYF; CDR3 DNA: TGTGCCAGCAGCTCCCTGGTCAGGGCAGAGACCCAGTACTTC; J gene: TRBJ2-5; V gene: TRBV7-8; D gene: NA; clone size: NA
CDR3 protein: CASGREGGIGELFF; CDR3 DNA: TGTGCCAGCGGGCGGGAGGGAGGGATCGGGGAGCTGTTTTTT; J gene: TRBJ2-2; V gene: TRBV6-5; D gene: TRBD2; clone size: NA
CDR3 protein: CASRRPQVYNEQFF; CDR3 DNA: TGTGCCAGCAGGCGCCCCCAGGTCTACAATGAGCAGTTCTTC; J gene: TRBJ2-1; V gene: TRBV28; D gene: NA; clone size: NA
CDR3 protein: CAFSTGSNQPQHF; CDR3 DNA: TGTGCCTTTTCGACAGGCAGCAATCAGCCCCAGCATTTT; J gene: TRBJ1-5; V gene: TRBV30; D gene: NA; clone size: NA
CDR3 protein: CASSLNSANTGELFF; CDR3 DNA: TGCGCCAGCAGCCTTAACTCGGCGAACACCGGGGAGCTGTTTTTT; J gene: TRBJ2-2; V gene: TRBV5-1; D gene: NA; clone size: NA
CDR3 protein: CASSETGGSYGYTF; CDR3 DNA: TGCGCCAGCAGCGAAACAGGGGGCAGCTATGGCTACACCTTC; J gene: TRBJ1-2; V gene: TRBV4-1; D gene: TRBD1; clone size: NA
CDR3 protein: CASSPRLAGNNEQFF; CDR3 DNA: TGTGCCAGCAGTCCACGACTAGCGGGCAACAATGAGCAGTTCTTC; J gene: TRBJ2-1; V gene: TRBV6-2/TRBV6-3; D gene: TRBD2; clone size: NA
CDR3 protein: CASGYRGSGAGYTF; CDR3 DNA: TGTGCCAGCGGCTACAGGGGCTCCGGGGCTGGCTACACCTTC; J gene: TRBJ1-2; V gene: TRBV2; D gene: TRBD1; clone size: NA
CDR3 protein: CASSSSGRAGGDTQYF; CDR3 DNA: TGTGCCAGCAGCTCTAGCGGGAGGGCCGGGGGAGATACGCAGTATTTT; J gene: TRBJ2-3; V gene: TRBV28; D gene: TRBD2; clone size: NA
CDR3 protein: CASSPLRDRAYEQYF; CDR3 DNA: TGTGCCAGCAGCCCGCTCCGGGACAGAGCCTACGAGCAGTACTTC; J gene: TRBJ2-7; V gene: TRBV6-5; D gene: TRBD1; clone size: NA
CDR3 protein: CASIPGGSGTGELFF; CDR3 DNA: TGTGCCAGCATACCTGGGGGTAGCGGCACCGGGGAGCTGTTTTTT; J gene: TRBJ2-2; V gene: TRBV7-2; D gene: NA; clone size: few
CDR3 protein: CATSRGQGITYEQYF; CDR3 DNA: TGTGCCACCAGCAGAGGACAGGGGATCACCTACGAGCAGTACTTC; J gene: TRBJ2-7; V gene: TRBV15; D gene: TRBD1; clone size: NA
CDR3 protein: CASSSPGQGSDYGYTF; CDR3 DNA: TGCGCCAGCAGCTCGCCGGGACAGGGGTCGGACTATGGCTACACCTTC; J gene: TRBJ1-2; V gene: TRBV5-1; D gene: TRBD1; clone size: NA
CDR3 protein: CASSSSIGGSSPLHF; CDR3 DNA: TGTGCCAGCAGCTCATCAATCGGGGGAAGCTCACCCCTCCACTTT; J gene: TRBJ1-6; V gene: TRBV5-6; D gene: NA; clone size: NA
CDR3 protein: CAISESGEGYQPQHF; CDR3 DNA: TGTGCCATCAGTGAGTCGGGGGAGGGTTATCAGCCCCAGCATTTT; J gene: TRBJ1-5; V gene: TRBV10-3; D gene: NA; clone size: NA